This T cell receptor (beta chain) was identified in a study of blood T cell repertoires in COVID-19 (dated by TCRdb to the early 2020s). About the investigation overall: The collaborator samples originated in the United States, Italy and Spain and spanned the acute and convalescent phases of COVID-19. The repertoires were released in a freely available public database meant as a resource for research on the immune response to SARS-CoV-2. The material from the prospective study consisted of cDNA or gDNA derived from T cells, B-cell-depleted T cells, or PBMCs. Where available, HLA class I and class II types were taken from metadata supplied by the sample provider and were not determined by assay-based typing. The samples were drawn from two sources: the first 160 participants of the ongoing ImmuneRACE study, and 1,000 to 1,500 subjects contributed by 6 global collaborators. The dataset comprised deeply sampled blood TCRbeta repertoires from subjects exposed to, actively infected with, or recovered from COVID-19. Nearly every sample came with metadata listing a de-identified subject ID, COVID-19 status, age in years and sex.

Overall study results and their limits: The quantity of clinical and demographic metadata differed by source and by participant and was supplied without curation.

TCRbeta CDR3 regions were amplified from genomic DNA by means of the immunoSEQ Assay, a bias-controlled multiplex PCR. In the paper's pipeline: The number of nucleated cells in each sample was estimated by amplification of reference gene primers within the assay. To quantify the absolute abundance of each unique TCRbeta CDR3 rearrangement, sequence reads were collapsed and filtered. For each sample, productive Simpson clonality was calculated as the square root of Simpson's diversity index over productive rearrangements. This is the immuneACCESS table as TCRdb keeps it, with only in-frame sequences that have V and J called. A part of the clones is gone; compared with another copy, unresolved V genes explain less than half, and the rest is unexplained. The D gene and trimming were derived from the DNA, and the V and J assignments and clone size from that table. Here the sample has about 400,000 clones; 85% to 90% occur a single time. Together, the top ten hold less than 2% of the sample.

Relative to germline, V is 1 base shorter and J is 0 bases shorter, with 10 bases between their ends. Measured from the cysteine to the phenylalanine, the CDR3 is 15 residues long. Just CDR3 DNA is preserved here, 45 bases in frame from base 1. In the germline V gene (reference sequence), CDR1 corresponds to SGHKS and CDR2 to YYEKEE. Enrolling through a virtual design, the prospective study's participants ranged in age from roughly 18 to 89 years and lived across some 23 United States geographic areas. To assign participants to cohorts, the prospective study relied on clinical history that participants themselves reported in a screening survey and a study questionnaire. ImmuneRACE Cohort 3 recovered participants were defined by two consecutive negative NP/OP PCR tests, healthcare professional clearance, or symptom resolution. In the prospective study, whole blood, serum and a nasopharyngeal or oropharyngeal swab were collected from each participant by mobile phlebotomists. Over an approximately 2-month period, participants in the prospective study had the option of providing additional blood draws and questionnaires. Prospective study blood samples were shipped either frozen or at room temperature before DNA extraction.

A remark on this clone: The antigen it recognizes is unknown. No base quality values were provided; no much bigger clone lies one nucleotide off.

The sequence joins TRBV5-5 to TRBJ1-2; TRBD1 is perhaps the D gene, given 6 matching bases. What was sequenced was PBMCs or T cells enriched from blood (not recorded which). This TCR was recovered from a woman in her 30s who had recovered from COVID-19. The DNA reads as follows: TGTGCCAGCAGCTTGAGGGACACTCCTAACTATGGCTACACCTTC. Translation gives CASSLRDTPNYGYTF.